This T cell receptor beta chain was retrieved from a study of blood T cell repertoires in COVID-19. The wider study: Some COVID-19 samples were acute and others convalescent; all came from the United States, Italy and Spain. Sample material is recorded as cDNA or gDNA derived from T cells, B-cell-depleted T cells, or PBMCs.

V lost 1 base and J lost 1, with 14 bases in between. Germline loops: CDR1 SGHRS, CDR2 YFSETQ. The CDR3 has 16 residues. The table lists this clone with a few counts. The assay was immunoSEQ multiplex PCR, and TCRdb's table has in-frame clones only and misses some. This repertoire shows 200,000 or so clones, around 85% found once; its top ten account for 2.2%. V is TRBV5-1 and J is TRBJ1-1; possible D gene TRBD1, 6 bases. The clonotype originates from a woman aged 50 to 60 with acute or convalescent COVID-19. Sequenced: peripheral blood. CDR3 DNA: TGCGCCAGCAGCTTGATGCAGGGGAGTGCGAACACTGAAGCTTTCTTT. It encodes CASSLMQGSANTEAFF.